The 5 T cell receptor beta chains reported below all come from one sample, sequenced in a study of cytomegalovirus exposure and HLA in healthy donors. The PCR made use of 60 Vbeta and 13 Jbeta primers. Profiled with immunoSEQ multiplex PCR; TCRdb holds only in-frame clones, not every one. The sample yields about 200,000 clones, over 60% seen once. The sample taken for sequencing was PBMCs. These receptors were collected from a man between 18 and 29 years old in good health and CMV-seronegative.

V usage is TRBV9 and J usage is TRBJ2-7, with TRBD2 matching 10 bases. Germline lookup yields CDR1 SGDLS and CDR2 YYNGEE. The V and J ends lost 4 bases and 3 bases, in that order; junction bases with no gene match: 7. This CDR3 has 15 amino acids. The chain's CDR3 is CASSRTSGNYYEQYF. DNA for the CDR3: TGTGCCAGCAGCAGGACTAGCGGAAATTACTACGAGCAGTACTTC.

This clone has only a few counts. As DNA, the CDR3 is TGTGCCAGCAACGAAGGGGGACCTGGAAACACCATATATTTT. This codes for CASNEGGPGNTIYF. The rearrangement links TRBV5-4 to TRBJ1-3; possible D gene TRBD1, 6 bases. Germline V gene sequence: CDR1 SGHNT, CDR2 YYREEE (reference sequence). There are 14 residues in the CDR3. V was shortened by 6 bases and J by 2 bases, with 12 bases between the two germline ends.

J is TRBJ1-1 and V is TRBV7-2; 8 positions agree with TRBD1. Germline lookup yields CDR1 SGHTA and CDR2 FQGNSA. This CDR3 is built from 15 residues. After removal of 1 base from V and 3 bases from J, the junction contained 4 bases not matched to a gene. The chain's CDR3 is CASSLVPGGYTEAFF. CDR3 sequence (DNA): TGTGCCAGCAGCTTAGTTCCAGGGGGCTACACTGAAGCTTTCTTT.

This rearrangement joins TRBV5-1 to TRBJ2-5, with TRBD1 identical over 7 bases. The V gene end was trimmed by 1 base and the J gene end by 2 bases; junction bases not matched to a gene: 20. This CDR3 comprises 20 residues. Germline CDR1 is SGHRS and CDR2 is YFSETQ. CDR3: CASSLWVETGIELSQETQYF. CDR3 DNA sequence: TGCGCCAGCAGCTTGTGGGTGGAGACAGGGATCGAGCTTTCTCAAGAGACCCAGTACTTC.

V gene TRBV28 combines with J gene TRBJ1-1; D is unclear. This CDR3 is built from 13 residues. Trimming took 6 bases from V and 4 from J, leaving 12 bases between them. Per germline, CDR1 MDHEN and CDR2 SYDVKM. The CDR3 DNA follows: TGTGCCAGCAGGACGGTTCCGGGCACTGAAGCTTTCTTT. Its protein is CASRTVPGTEAFF.